The following is a T cell receptor (beta chain) sequence with its context. What it binds is not known. The source of the sample is a study of CD8+ T cells in alopecia areata. Study overall: Treated patients swallowed 5 to 10 mg of oral tofacitinib twice daily.

The V end lost 4 bases, the J end lost 5 bases, and 8 bases lay between the germline ends. This CDR3 has 11 amino acids. CDR1 is GTSNPN and CDR2 is SVGIG in the germline V gene (reference sequence). Sorting of PBMCs yielded the CD4+ and CD8+ T cells. Isolated RNA was reverse transcribed into cDNA used as the sequencing template. Profiling relied on immunoSEQ multiplex PCR, and the TCRdb table lists in-frame clones only, not all of them. The data contain roughly 120,000 clones, 35% to 45% of them singletons. Points from the study as a whole: Clonality was higher in lesional than normal scalp, especially in alopecia totalis/universalis. Normal skin contains resident alphabeta T cells, and these are also sequenced in scalp samples.

Sequenced sample: CD4+ T cells sorted from blood. This chain uses TRBV30 with TRBJ1-1; D may be TRBD1 (5 bases). This sequence originates from a human donor with alopecia areata. The CDR3: CAWTGRTEAFF. The CDR3 DNA sequence: TGTGCCTGGACGGGGCGGACTGAAGCTTTCTTT.